This T cell receptor (beta chain) appears in the sequencing data of a study of T cells in narcolepsy. Study-wide findings and caveats: Reportedly, autoreactive clonotypes were serially detected in patients' blood but not controls'. No autoreactive T cell clone sequences appeared in some memory CD4+ repertoires. HCRT-specific and TRIB2-specific autoreactive clonotypes appeared among same-patient CSF and blood CD4+ clonotypes.

Unmatched junction bases numbered 3, after V lost 1 base and J lost 4 bases. Germline V gene data show CDR1 as SGHAT and CDR2 as FQNNGV. CDR3 length: 14 residues. Generated by immunoSEQ multiplex PCR, the TCRdb table keeps only in-frame clones and is missing some. The sample consists of 25,000 to 35,000 clones, roughly 90% of them appearing once. This clone was seen a handful of times. Its antigen is currently unknown. The sequenced sample was CD45RA- memory CD4+ T cells from PBMCs. This receptor was taken from a human donor with narcolepsy. The V call is TRBV11-2, the J call TRBJ2-5, with TRBD1 identical over 7 bases. The CDR3 loop reads CASSLVRGPETQYF. DNA for the CDR3: TGTGCCAGCAGCTTAGTTAGGGGGCCAGAGACCCAGTACTTC.